This T cell receptor (beta chain) originates from a study of CD8 T cells in Susac syndrome. Reverse transcription of roughly 0.5 to 1 ug RNA used random hexamers. Amplification of TCR beta CDR3 was carried out by immunoSEQ multiplex PCR, which covered 54 Vbeta and 13 Jbeta segments. TCRdb recomputed calls from the immunoSEQ multiplex PCR reads with MiXCR, one row per CDR3 protein. The repertoire holds over 350,000 distinct CDR3 sequences, with 85% to 90% as singletons. In blood CD8+ and CD4+ T cells, TCR beta underwent sequencing. Treatment-naive patients with stable or active relapsing-remitting disease were the multiple sclerosis controls. Negative isolation yielded CD8+ and CD4+ T cells; FACS enriched TEMRA cells. This CDR3 comprises 15 residues. Per germline, CDR1 LGHDT and CDR2 YNNKEL (reference sequence). Trimming pared 4 bases from V and 2 bases from J, leaving 15 bases between.

The chain is built from TRBV3-1 and TRBJ2-7; D assignment may be TRBD1 or TRBD2 (6 bases each). This sequence was found in a human donor with multiple sclerosis. The sequenced sample consisted of CD8+ T cells from PBMCs. The CDR3 loop reads CASSPLGGKTYEQYF. In DNA form, the CDR3 reads TGTGCCAGCAGCCCTCTGGGGGGCAAGACCTACGAGCAGTACTTC.